A single T cell receptor beta chain is shown here with its context. This record comes from a study of shared clonotypes between healthy human individuals. Sequencing was performed with immunoSEQ multiplex PCR; in TCRdb, only in-frame clones are kept and a portion is missing. The sample yields more than 500,000 clones, 85% to 95% seen once. CD8 cells regarded as naive lacked CD45RO, were positively chosen for CCR7, and omitted terminally differentiated effector memory CD45RA+ cells. The CDR3 sequence is 16 residues long. CDR1 MDHEN and CDR2 SYDVKM come from the germline V gene. V was cut by 3 bases and J by 4 bases, with 18 bases left in between.

V usage is TRBV28 and J usage is TRBJ1-2, with D perhaps matching TRBD1 (6 bases). The material sequenced was naive CD8+ T cells sorted from blood. The origin of this receptor is a woman in her 30s in good health. CDR3 loop: CASSFSGGAYLYGYTF. In nucleotides, the CDR3 is TGTGCCAGCAGTTTCTCGGGGGGCGCTTATCTCTATGGCTACACCTTC.